Sequencing of this T cell receptor beta chain was carried out in a study of T cells in Graves' hyperthyroidism and ophthalmopathy. Regarding the study as a whole: Through a model of 13 V-J features, ophthalmopathy was separated from stable hyperthyroidism.

A note on this clonotype: No antigen is known for it.

It was uncontrolled infection, other autoimmune disease, pregnancy or lactation that excluded patients. From more than 8 ml of fresh peripheral blood, PBMCs were isolated. Amplification of TCR beta CDR3 regions used RNA as the template. During a first-round RT-PCR of the TCR CDR3, the HTBI primer set was used. MiXCR, applied by TCRdb to the multiplex PCR reads, yields one record per CDR3 protein. This table has some 490,000 distinct CDR3 sequences, roughly 23% appearing once. Germline assignment: CDR1 MDHEN and CDR2 SYDVKM. With 6 bases clipped from V and 1 base from J, the junction kept 7 bases outside the gene matches. The CDR3 extends over 15 amino acids.

The receptor was isolated from a woman aged 70-85 years with Graves' ophthalmopathy. The chain carries TRBV28 and TRBJ2-3, with 7 bases aligning to TRBD2. The sequencing sample was made of blood. CDR3 region: CASSQTSMGTDTQYF. Here the CDR3 DNA reads TGTGCCAGCAGCCAGACTAGCATGGGCACAGATACGCAGTATTTT.